This T cell receptor beta chain was documented in a study of shared clonotypes between healthy human individuals. Repertoires were generated with immunoSEQ multiplex PCR, while TCRdb's copy carries only in-frame clones and drops some. The data hold about 340,000 clones, with about 73% observed a single time. The CDR3 extends over 13 amino acids. V was pared by 4 bases and J by 8 bases, with 15 bases between. Germline V gene data show CDR1 as SGHRS and CDR2 as YFSETQ. The gene calls are TRBV5-1 and TRBJ1-1; D remains ambiguous. Material for sequencing was memory CD4+ T cells sorted from blood. Stated subset: CD45RA-negative fraction. The source of this sequence is a young man in good health. CDR3 residues: CASSPRTLEEAFF. CDR3 coding DNA: TGCGCCAGCAGCCCCAGGACCTTAGAAGAAGCTTTCTTT.